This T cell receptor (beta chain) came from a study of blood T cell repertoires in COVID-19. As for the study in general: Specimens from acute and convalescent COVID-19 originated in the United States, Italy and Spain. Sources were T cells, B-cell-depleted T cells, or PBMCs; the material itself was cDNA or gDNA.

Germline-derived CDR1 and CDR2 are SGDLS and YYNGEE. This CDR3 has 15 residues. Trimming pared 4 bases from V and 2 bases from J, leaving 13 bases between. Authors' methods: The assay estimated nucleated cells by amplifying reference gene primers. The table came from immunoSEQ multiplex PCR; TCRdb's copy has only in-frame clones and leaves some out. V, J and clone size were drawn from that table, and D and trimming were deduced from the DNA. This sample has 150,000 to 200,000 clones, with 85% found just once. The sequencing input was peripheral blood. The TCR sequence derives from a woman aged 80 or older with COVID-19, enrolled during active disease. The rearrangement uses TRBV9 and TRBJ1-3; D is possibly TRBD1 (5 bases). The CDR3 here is CASSLPGGAGNTIYF. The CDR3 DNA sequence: TGTGCCAGCAGCCTCCCGGGGGGGGCTGGAAACACCATATATTTT.